The 18 T cell receptor beta chains presented below share a single source sample, sequenced in a study of graft-versus-host responses after intestinal transplantation. Here immunoSEQ multiplex PCR was the method, and the copy in TCRdb shows in-frame clones only, minus some. The sample shows 15,000 to 20,000 clones, about two fifths of them seen only once. Researchers placed some 200,000 CFSE-labeled responder cells in culture with some 200,000 irradiated, violet-dye-labeled stimulator cells. Sequenced here: alloreactive CD8+ T cells from a mixed lymphocyte reaction culture, sampled before intestinal transplant. Regarding subset: CFSE-low proliferating T cells sorted from roughly 6-day pre-transplant mixed lymphocyte reaction (GvH or HvG direction). Receptors were obtained from a human patient who received an intestinal transplant.

This clone was seen a handful of times. The V gene is TRBV9, the J gene TRBJ1-3; 7 positions match TRBD1. Germline CDR1 is SGDLS and CDR2 is YYNGEE. CDR3 length: 15 amino acids. Losses at the gene ends were 0 bases for V and 4 bases for J; bases not matched to a gene: 4. The chain's CDR3 is CASSVATGAGNTIYF. The DNA of the CDR3 is TGTGCCAGCAGCGTAGCAACAGGGGCCGGAAACACCATATATTTT.

This clone has a handful of counts. One end of the junction does not line up with germline, which may come from a read error. J is TRBJ2-3 and V is TRBV5-6; D may be TRBD2 (6 bases). The CDR3 sequence is 13 residues long. The V gene's germline CDR1 is SGHDT and CDR2 YYEEEE. The CDR3 protein is CASSWGVADTQYF. The CDR3 DNA is TGTGCCAGTAGCTGGGGGGTGGCAGATACGCAGTATTTT.

The chain recombines TRBV28 with TRBJ2-3, with unresolved D. Germline loops: CDR1 MDHEN, CDR2 SYDVKM. This CDR3 spans 15 amino acids. V was clipped by 6 bases and J by 2 bases, with 15 bases between them. The CDR3 loop reads CASSRDSTYTDTQYF. For the CDR3, the DNA is TGTGCCAGCAGCCGAGACTCTACCTACACAGATACGCAGTATTTT. Filled out from reference TRBV28 and TRBJ2-3, the complete variable domain reads DVKVTQSSRYLVKRTGEKVFLECVQDMDHENMFWYRQDPGLGLRLIYFSYDVKMKEKGDIPEGYSVSREKKERFSLILESASTNQTSMYLCASSRDSTYTDTQYFGPGTRLTVL.

The genes are TRBV7-2 and TRBJ2-1; 7 bases are shared with TRBD2. This CDR3 has 18 amino acids. Germline V gene lookup returns CDR1 SGHTA and CDR2 FQGNSA. V lost 3 bases and J lost 3; bases outside the gene matches: 14. The CDR3 here is CASSFFIFGGDFYNEQFF. CDR3 DNA: TGTGCCAGCAGCTTTTTTATTTTTGGGGGGGACTTCTACAATGAGCAGTTCTTC.

This clone has a handful of counts. The gene calls are TRBV6-6 and TRBJ1-5; D is unclear. The germline CDR1 and CDR2 sequences are MNHNY and SVGAGI (reference sequence). Trimming left V 2 bases short and J 5 bases short, with 10 bases between. The CDR3 sequence is 14 residues long. In DNA, the CDR3 is TGTGCCAGCAGTTACCTGAGTTCTTATCAGCCCCAGCATTTT. Its translation: CASSYLSSYQPQHF.

By sample fraction, this clone is medium-sized. DNA for the CDR3: TGTGCCAGCAGTGAAGGGTTCTCCTACGAGCAGTACTTC. Translation gives CASSEGFSYEQYF. The chain joins TRBV2 to TRBJ2-7; D call uncertain. CDR1 SNHLY and CDR2 FYNNEI come from the germline V gene. The V gene lost 1 base and the J gene lost 0 bases, with 4 bases spanning the gap. This CDR3 comprises 13 residues.

The count of this clone is one. This chain uses TRBV21-1 with TRBJ2-7; the table assigns TRBD1, which was not confirmed against the DNA. TRBV21-1 is deemed a pseudogene. The CDR3 totals 14 residues. The CDR3 reads CASSEGTASYEQYF. In nucleotides, the CDR3 is TGTGCCAGCAGCGAGGGGACAGCATCCTACGAGCAGTACTTC.

A few counts support this clone. This chain uses TRBV4-3 with TRBJ1-1; D ambiguous. Germline V gene data show CDR1 as LGHNA and CDR2 as YSLEER. V gave up 0 bases and J gave up 2 bases, with 4 bases separating them. The CDR3 consists of 13 residues. The CDR3 region is CASSQEDNTEAFF. CDR3 nucleotide sequence: TGCGCCAGCAGCCAAGAGGACAACACTGAAGCTTTCTTT.

The chain couples TRBV30 to TRBJ1-1, with D unresolved. With 0 bases removed from V and 8 bases from J, the gap between germline ends came to 10 bases. The CDR3 has 12 residues. Germline lookup yields CDR1 GTSNPN and CDR2 SVGIG (reference sequence). The CDR3 DNA reads TGTGCCTGGAGTGTGCCGACAATCGAAGCTTTCTTT. Encoded protein: CAWSVPTIEAFF.

CDR3 nucleotides: TGTGCCAGCAGCCAAGATGCAGGGTCCTATGGCTACACCTTC. As protein: CASSQDAGSYGYTF. V usage is TRBV4-2 and J usage is TRBJ1-2; the D gene is possibly TRBD1 (5 bases). Trimming removed 0 bases from V and 4 bases from J, with 9 bases in between. The CDR3 consists of 14 residues. The germline V gene encodes CDR1 LGHNA and CDR2 YNFKEQ.

By share of the sample, this clone is medium-sized. The gene calls are TRBV27 and TRBJ2-1, with 7 positions matching TRBD2. There are 14 residues in the CDR3. V was pared by 2 bases and J by 5 bases, with 3 bases of the junction left unmatched. Germline-derived CDR1 and CDR2 are MNHEY and SMNVEV (reference sequence). The CDR3 is CASSLTSANNEQFF. In DNA form, the CDR3 reads TGTGCCAGCAGTTTAACTAGCGCCAACAATGAGCAGTTCTTC.

This clone was observed once. The chain couples TRBV28 to TRBJ2-2; 8 bases map to TRBD1. The CDR3 contains 15 residues. The V gene's germline CDR1 is MDHEN and CDR2 SYDVKM. The J segment lost 4 bases and the V segment lost 6 bases, leaving 7 bases of the junction unmatched. CDR3: CASRSGTGLTGELFF. The CDR3 DNA reads TGTGCCAGCAGGTCAGGGACAGGCCTCACCGGGGAGCTGTTTTTT.

This clone came up a few times. The V and J genes are TRBV6-5 and TRBJ1-1, with D perhaps matching TRBD1 (5 bases). Germline values: CDR1 MNHEY, CDR2 SVGAGI. The CDR3 has 13 amino acids. Trimming took 5 bases from V and 4 from J, leaving 11 bases between them. Here the CDR3 DNA reads TGTGCCAGCAGTGAACCTGGGGGCACTGAAGCTTTCTTT. This translates into CASSEPGGTEAFF.

This clone has a single count. This chain connects TRBV2 to TRBJ2-7; D may be TRBD2 (6 bases). Germline V gene sequence: CDR1 SNHLY, CDR2 FYNNEI. V gave up 6 bases and J gave up 4 bases, with 13 bases separating them. CDR3 length: 13 residues. This CDR3 is CASRGTQGYEQYF. The CDR3 nucleotides are TGTGCCAGCAGGGGGACTCAGGGATACGAGCAGTACTTC.

The V call is TRBV19, the J call TRBJ1-1, with TRBD1 as a possible D gene (5 bases). The CDR3 spans 15 residues. The V gene's germline CDR1 is LNHDA and CDR2 SQIVND (reference sequence). The V and J ends lost 2 bases and 6 bases respectively, with 16 bases between them. For the CDR3, the DNA is TGTGCCAGTAGTATAACAATAGGGGCTTCAGCTGAAGCTTTCTTT. Encoded protein: CASSITIGASAEAFF.

Comments on this clone: The junction departs from germline at one end; a sequencing error may be responsible. This chain links TRBV5-5 with TRBJ1-1; 9 bases match TRBD1. The germline CDR1 and CDR2 sequences are SGHKS and YYEKEE (reference sequence). The length of the CDR3 is 17 residues. DNA for the CDR3: TGTGCCAGAAGCTTGGCCAGGACAGGGGAGGCCGTACCTGAAGCTTTCTTT. Translation gives CARSLARTGEAVPEAFF. Filled out from reference TRBV5-5 and TRBJ1-1, the complete variable domain reads DAGVTQSPTHLIKTRGQQVTLRCSPISGHKSVSWYQQVLGQGPQFIFQYYEKEERGRGNFPDRFSARQFPNYSSELNVNALLLGDSALYLCARSLARTGEAVPEAFFGQGTRLTVV.

This rearrangement joins TRBV7-9 to TRBJ2-3; 9 nucleotides line up with TRBD1. CDR1 SEHNR and CDR2 FQNEAQ come from the germline V gene (reference sequence). CDR3 size: 16 residues. The V segment lost 5 bases and the J segment 6 bases; nucleotides outside the gene matches: 12. CDR3 DNA: TGTGCCAGCAGCGCCTCCGACAGGGGGAGGAACGATACGCAGTATTTT. As protein: CASSASDRGRNDTQYF.

The V gene is TRBV6-1, the J gene TRBJ1-3; 10 bases are a match to TRBD1. Germline CDR1 MNHNS, CDR2 SASEGT. The CDR3 length is 15 residues. V lost 8 bases to trimming and J lost 2 bases; unmatched junction nucleotides: 6. CDR3 residues: CASGIGQGAGNTIYF. The CDR3 DNA is TGTGCCAGCGGGATTGGACAGGGGGCTGGAAACACCATATATTTT.